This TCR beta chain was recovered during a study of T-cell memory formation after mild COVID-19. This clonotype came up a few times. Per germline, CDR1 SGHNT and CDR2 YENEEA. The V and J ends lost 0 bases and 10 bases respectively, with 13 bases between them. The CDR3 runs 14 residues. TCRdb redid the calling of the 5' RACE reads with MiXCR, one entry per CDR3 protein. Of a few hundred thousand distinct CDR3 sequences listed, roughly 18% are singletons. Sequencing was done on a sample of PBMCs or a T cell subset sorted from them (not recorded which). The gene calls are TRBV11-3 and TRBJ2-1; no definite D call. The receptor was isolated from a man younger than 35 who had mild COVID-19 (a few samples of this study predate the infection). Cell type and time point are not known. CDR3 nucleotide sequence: TGTGCCAGCAGCTTAGATCGTATCCGTTCAGAGCAGTTCTTC. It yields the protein CASSLDRIRSEQFF.